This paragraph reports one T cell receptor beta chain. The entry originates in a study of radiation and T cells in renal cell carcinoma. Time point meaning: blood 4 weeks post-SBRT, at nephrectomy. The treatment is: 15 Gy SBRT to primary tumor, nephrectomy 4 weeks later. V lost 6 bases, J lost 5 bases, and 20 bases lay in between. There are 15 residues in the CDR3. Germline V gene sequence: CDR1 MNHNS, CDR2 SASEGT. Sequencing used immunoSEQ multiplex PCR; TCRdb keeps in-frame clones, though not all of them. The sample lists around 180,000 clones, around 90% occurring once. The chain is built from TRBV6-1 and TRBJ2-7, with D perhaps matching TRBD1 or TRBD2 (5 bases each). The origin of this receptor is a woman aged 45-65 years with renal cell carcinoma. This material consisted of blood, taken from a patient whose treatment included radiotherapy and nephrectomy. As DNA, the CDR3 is TGTGCCAGCAGCATCACATGGGACCGAGTCGACGAGCAGTACTTC. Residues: CASSITWDRVDEQYF.